This TCR beta chain was identified in a study of shared clonotypes between healthy human individuals. Study context: The composition of the donors was a couple of women and a few men aged 18 to 49. Overall study results and limits: The study found lower generation probabilities in non-shared clonotypes than in those shared by all four donors.

Donors were Caucasian adults residing in Nashville, Tennessee, USA. Sequencing was performed with immunoSEQ multiplex PCR; in TCRdb, only in-frame clones are kept and a portion is missing. The sample has 800,000 to 1,200,000 clones, more than 75% seen once. V lost 3 bases, J lost 3 bases, and 1 base stayed unmatched. Germline lookup yields CDR1 KGHSH and CDR2 LQKENI. The CDR3 is made up of 13 amino acids. This clone was detected once. Its antigen is not known. Distinct nucleotide sequences in the sample also encode this CDR3. The source is a young man in good health. Some clones in this sample may be carry-over from other donors' samples. The chain is built from TRBV18 and TRBJ2-5, with 7 bases matching TRBD1. The sequencing input was memory CD4+ T cells from PBMCs. Indicated subset: CD45RA-negative fraction. The CDR3 nucleotides read TGTGCCAGCTCACCGGGACAGAAAGAGACCCAGTACTTC. Translated: CASSPGQKETQYF.